The present T cell receptor (beta chain) was sequenced within a study of control samples from healthy donors and cancer patients. Measured with immunoSEQ multiplex PCR; TCRdb has only the in-frame clones, and not every one. The top ten hold about an eighth of the sample, which has hundreds of thousands of clones, about four fifths seen once. The CDR3 sequence is 14 residues long. Per the germline V gene, CDR1 is KGHSY and CDR2 is FQNENV. Trimming shortened V by 0 bases and J by 5 bases, and 10 bases separated the two germline ends. Material: PBMCs. This chain uses TRBV16 with TRBJ1-2; no definite D call. This sequence originates from a woman aged 55-70 years with lung cancer. The CDR3 coding sequence is TGTGCCAGCAGCCAATCGGGAGGAAGGTATGGCTACACCTTC. It codes for CASSQSGGRYGYTF.